The next 26 T cell receptor beta chains were all read from a single sample in a study of T cell responses to AZD1222 COVID-19 vaccine (dated by TCRdb to the early 2020s). Library generation was performed with the immunoSEQ multiplex PCR assay. The source is immuneACCESS, and TCRdb retained only in-frame sequences with V and J called. Part of the clones is not carried over; for the studies checked, unresolved V genes explain less than half of this, and the remainder is unexplained. The sample contains around 130,000 clones, around 90% of them found a single time. The ten largest account for more than 3% of the sample. The time point label of this sample denotes: about 28 days (+/-7) after the second vaccine dose. Sequenced here: peripheral blood, sampled 28 days after the second AZD1222 dose. All receptors come from an adult who received the AZD1222 COVID-19 vaccine.

This chain joins TRBV30 and TRBJ1-4; tentatively, D is TRBD1 (6 bases). There are 16 residues in the CDR3. CDR1 and CDR2 (germline): GTSNPN, SVGIG (reference sequence). V was trimmed by 0 bases and J by 5 bases, leaving 16 bases between them. CDR3 sequence: CAWSVWSGHRNEKLFF. The DNA of the CDR3 is TGTGCCTGGAGTGTATGGTCGGGACACCGAAATGAAAAACTGTTTTTT.

A few counts support this clone. The V call is TRBV10-2, the J call TRBJ2-1; 10 bases are shared with TRBD2. The V segment lost 5 bases and the J segment 6 bases; nucleotides outside the gene matches: 10. Germline loops: CDR1 WSHSY, CDR2 SAAADI. This CDR3 is 16 amino acids long. The CDR3 nucleotides read TGCGCCAGCAGTTTCCTAGCGGGAGAAGTTGGCAATGAGCAGTTCTTC. Its translation: CASSFLAGEVGNEQFF.

This chain joins TRBV11-3 and TRBJ2-2, with D hard to call. Germline CDR1 reads SGHNT; CDR2 reads YENEEA. The V gene lost 3 bases and the J gene lost 5 bases, with 7 bases spanning the gap. The CDR3 is 13 residues long. CDR3 in amino acids: CASSFGQTGELFF. CDR3 sequence (DNA): TGTGCCAGCAGCTTTGGCCAGACCGGGGAGCTGTTTTTT.

The rearrangement uses TRBV9 and TRBJ2-7; TRBD2 aligns across 14 bases. V shed 3 bases, J shed 7 bases, and the junction held 6 bases outside the gene matches. The CDR3 loop spans 15 amino acids. Germline V gene lookup returns CDR1 SGDLS and CDR2 YYNGEE. Here the CDR3 reads CASSAEGLAGVEQYF. As DNA, the CDR3 is TGTGCCAGCAGCGCAGAGGGACTAGCGGGAGTTGAGCAGTACTTC.

Written as DNA, the CDR3 is TGTGCCAGCAGCCCCGGCGGGGTTCGTGGGGAGACCCAGTACTTC. This codes for CASSPGGVRGETQYF. The chain links TRBV7-9 to TRBJ2-5; the D gene is possibly TRBD2 (6 bases). The CDR3 consists of 15 residues. Trimming shortened V by 5 bases and J by 5 bases, and 18 bases separated the two germline ends. Germline V CDR1 and CDR2: SEHNR, FQNEAQ (reference sequence).

This chain connects TRBV2 to TRBJ2-2, with 9 nucleotides matching TRBD2. J was trimmed by 1 base and V by 7 bases; bases with no gene match: 7. CDR1 and CDR2 from the germline V gene are SNHLY and FYNNEI. CDR3 length: 16 amino acids. The CDR3 spells CASKRGAGGNTGELFF. The CDR3 DNA reads TGTGCCAGCAAGCGGGGGGCCGGAGGGAACACCGGGGAGCTGTTTTTT.

The rearrangement links TRBV10-3 to TRBJ2-4, with TRBD1 matching over 12 bases. CDR1 and CDR2 from the germline V gene are ENHRY and SYGVKD. V trimming: 5 bases; J trimming: 4 bases; junction bases outside the gene matches: 12. The CDR3 is 18 residues long. CDR3 sequence (DNA): TGTGCCATCAGTCCGGGACAGGGGGCAGGGGGCTCAAAAAACATTCAGTACTTC. As protein: CAISPGQGAGGSKNIQYF.

V and J are TRBV2 and TRBJ2-7, with 9 positions matching TRBD1. The V segment lost 8 bases and the J segment 1 base; nucleotides outside the gene matches: 3. This CDR3 comprises 13 residues. Germline values: CDR1 SNHLY, CDR2 FYNNEI. The CDR3: CASLDRGSYEQYF. The CDR3 region has the DNA TGTGCCAGCTTAGACAGGGGGTCCTACGAGCAGTACTTC.

This CDR3 is CASSGQREAFF. The CDR3 DNA reads as TGTGCCAGCTCAGGGCAGAGAGAAGCTTTCTTT. The V call is TRBV18, the J call TRBJ1-1; D gene uncertain. The CDR3 covers 11 residues. CDR1 is KGHSH and CDR2 is LQKENI in the germline V gene. The V and J ends lost 5 bases and 8 bases respectively, with 9 bases between them.

The chain employs TRBV24-1 and TRBJ2-3, with TRBD1 matching over 8 bases. In germline, CDR1 is KGHDR, CDR2 SFDVKD. This CDR3 is 14 amino acids long. V lost 10 bases and J lost 1; bases outside the gene matches: 6. The CDR3 loop is CATKDRAGTDTQYF. For the CDR3, the DNA is TGTGCCACAAAGGACAGGGCTGGCACAGATACGCAGTATTTT.

The rearrangement uses TRBV6-5 and TRBJ2-7, with TRBD2 identical over 7 bases. The CDR3 covers 16 residues. Trimming cost V 0 bases and J 1 base; bases outside gene matches: 6. Germline-derived CDR1 and CDR2 are MNHEY and SVGAGI. The CDR3 loop reads CASSYSYLAESYEQYF. The CDR3 DNA is TGTGCCAGCAGTTACTCGTATCTAGCGGAGTCCTACGAGCAGTACTTC.

This chain joins TRBV14 and TRBJ2-2, with a tentative D call TRBD2 (6 bases). V was pared by 1 base and J by 3 bases, with 12 bases between. This CDR3 contains 16 residues. Germline values: CDR1 SGHDN, CDR2 FVKESK. CDR3 DNA sequence: TGTGCCAGCAGCCAAGGTTTCGGGGGTTACACCGGGGAGCTGTTTTTT. Protein: CASSQGFGGYTGELFF.

CDR3: CASSPGRTNNEQFF. The CDR3 DNA follows: TGTGCCAGCAGCCCTGGCCGGACTAACAATGAGCAGTTCTTC. The J gene is TRBJ2-1, the V gene TRBV11-2; D is possibly TRBD2 (6 bases). Trimming took off 5 bases at V and 5 bases at J, with 13 bases between the two ends. The CDR3 is 14 residues long. The V gene's germline CDR1 is SGHAT and CDR2 FQNNGV.

This chain connects TRBV9 to TRBJ2-4, with TRBD1 identical over 8 bases. V was pared by 5 bases and J by 7 bases, with 5 bases of the junction left unmatched. The germline gives CDR1 SGDLS, CDR2 YYNGEE. CDR3 length: 13 residues. This chain's CDR3 is CASSDRGRNIQYF. The CDR3 DNA sequence: TGTGCCAGCAGTGACAGGGGCAGGAACATTCAGTACTTC.

The chain recombines TRBV12-3 or TRBV12-4 with TRBJ2-2, with D unresolved. The ends were cut back, 7 bases at V and 4 bases at J, with 10 bases in the middle. The CDR3 is 13 residues long. This CDR3 is CASTAIGTGELFF. In nucleotides, the CDR3 is TGTGCCAGCACCGCCATCGGCACCGGGGAGCTGTTTTTT.

The chain has TRBV19 and TRBJ1-1; D not resolved. The CDR3 is 16 amino acids. The germline V gene has CDR1 LNHDA and CDR2 SQIVND (reference sequence). Trimming removed 0 bases from V and 1 base from J, with 12 bases in between. The DNA for the CDR3 is TGTGCCAGTAGTATAGACTCTCGGAGAGGGAACACTGAAGCTTTCTTT. Translated, it gives CASSIDSRRGNTEAFF.

Here the CDR3 DNA reads TGCGCCAGCAGCTCGTACTGGCAGGGGGCTAACTATGGCTACACCTTC. Amino acid sequence: CASSSYWQGANYGYTF. The J gene is TRBJ1-2, the V gene TRBV5-1; 7 nucleotides agree with TRBD1. From germline, CDR1 is SGHRS and CDR2 YFSETQ. Trimming removed 3 bases from V and 0 bases from J; junction bases left unmatched: 8. The CDR3 is 16 residues long.

V is TRBV6-5 and J is TRBJ1-1; 7 bases agree with TRBD1. J lost 5 bases, V lost 0 bases, and 6 bases had no gene match. This CDR3 is built from 15 residues. The V gene's germline CDR1 is MNHEY and CDR2 SVGAGI. CDR3 nucleotide sequence: TGTGCCAGCAGTTACTCCGAACAGGGGAAAACTGAAGCTTTCTTT. Translation gives CASSYSEQGKTEAFF.

The chain carries TRBV7-2 and TRBJ2-7; D is unresolved. The CDR3 has 14 residues. Between the trimmed V and J ends, which lost 3 bases and 0 bases, there was a span of 9 bases. CDR1 is SGHTA, CDR2 FQGNSA, per germline. As DNA, the CDR3 is TGTGCCAGCAGCTTCGGACGCAGCTCCTACGAGCAGTACTTC. The encoded protein is CASSFGRSSYEQYF.

The V gene is TRBV19, the J gene TRBJ1-1, with 8 bases that match TRBD1. The V and J ends lost 4 bases and 5 bases, in that order; junction bases with no gene match: 3. Germline CDR1 reads LNHDA; CDR2 reads SQIVND (reference sequence). The CDR3 is made up of 13 amino acids. The CDR3 here is CASSTNRGTEAFF. The CDR3 nucleotides are TGTGCCAGTAGTACAAACAGGGGGACTGAAGCTTTCTTT.

The rearrangement uses TRBV30 and TRBJ1-6; D may be TRBD1 (5 bases). Trimming pared 4 bases from V and 7 bases from J, leaving 14 bases between. Germline V gene data show CDR1 as GTSNPN and CDR2 as SVGIG (reference sequence). There are 14 residues in the CDR3. The CDR3 DNA reads TGTGCCTGGACCCAAAACAAGGGGAATTCACCCCTCCACTTT. This gives the protein CAWTQNKGNSPLHF.

This clone was counted only a few times. The gene calls are TRBV28 and TRBJ1-5; D call uncertain. Trimming shortened V by 7 bases and J by 1 base, and 14 bases separated the two germline ends. The length of the CDR3 is 15 residues. Looked up from germline, CDR1 is MDHEN and CDR2 is SYDVKM. This CDR3 reads CASNRAGRSNQPQHF. CDR3 nucleotides: TGTGCCAGCAACCGGGCCGGACGGAGCAATCAGCCCCAGCATTTT. Complete variable domain (other parts from reference TRBV28 and TRBJ1-5): DVKVTQSSRYLVKRTGEKVFLECVQDMDHENMFWYRQDPGLGLRLIYFSYDVKMKEKGDIPEGYSVSREKKERFSLILESASTNQTSMYLCASNRAGRSNQPQHFGDGTRLSIL.

The J gene is TRBJ1-3, the V gene TRBV7-9; D unclear. Germline V lookup: CDR1 SEHNR, CDR2 FQNEAQ (reference sequence). The length of the CDR3 is 14 residues. Trimming removed 6 bases from V and 4 bases from J, with 13 bases in between. The CDR3: CASSPTVAGNTIYF. In DNA form, the CDR3 reads TGTGCCAGCAGTCCTACGGTCGCCGGAAACACCATATATTTT.

CDR3 coding DNA: TGTGCCAGTAGTATTCCCCCCCGGACAGGGGTGCGTTCACCCCTCCACTTT. It specifies CASSIPPRTGVRSPLHF. This rearrangement joins TRBV19 to TRBJ1-6; 9 nucleotides line up with TRBD1. Germline CDR1 reads LNHDA; CDR2 reads SQIVND (reference sequence). V gave up 3 bases and J gave up 9 bases; unmatched junction bases: 12. The CDR3 has 17 amino acids.

V usage is TRBV7-3 and J usage is TRBJ2-2; perhaps TRBD1 as D (6 bases). CDR3 length: 15 residues. V was pared by 1 base and J by 1 base, with 7 bases between. Germline CDR1 is SGHTA and CDR2 is FQGTGA. This CDR3 reads CASSLMGQNTGELFF. DNA for the CDR3: TGTGCCAGCAGCTTAATGGGACAGAACACCGGGGAGCTGTTTTTT.

The V and J genes are TRBV7-3 and TRBJ2-1, with D unresolved. The ends were cut back, 4 bases at V and 9 bases at J, with 13 bases in the middle. The CDR3 has 13 amino acids. CDR1 and CDR2 (germline): SGHTA, FQGTGA. This CDR3 reads CASSSRPLAEQFF. In DNA form, the CDR3 reads TGTGCCAGCAGCTCCCGTCCGCTGGCTGAGCAGTTCTTC.